One and the same sample provided the 3 T cell receptor beta chains below, sequenced in a study of vaccination effects on CD4 cells after COVID-19. TCRdb keeps only in-frame clones here, not all; method: immunoSEQ multiplex PCR. Of about 34,000 clones in the sample, less than 80% were seen once. Prior to sequencing, the ViraFEST assay stimulated PBMC with viral peptide pools, which expanded the antigen-specific CD4+ T cells. The authors isolated CD4+ T cells after approximately 9 days of culture. In the vaccine recipients, nucleocapsid antibodies were negative and there was no prior SARS-CoV-2 infection. These TCRs are of unknown antigen specificity. Sequencing was performed on CD4+ T cells from PBMCs cultured with HCoV-OC43 spike peptides, taken before COVID-19 vaccination. Subset: HCoV-OC43 spike overlapping peptide pool stimulation. These receptors were obtained from a human donor who received a COVID-19 vaccine.

J is TRBJ1-2 and V is TRBV28; 7 nucleotides line up with TRBD1. CDR3 length: 14 residues. J gave up 5 bases and V 5 bases, and 8 bases lay outside the gene matches. Germline loops: CDR1 MDHEN, CDR2 SYDVKM. CDR3: CASSPVEGAYGYTF. DNA of the CDR3: TGTGCCAGCAGTCCCGTGGAGGGGGCTTATGGCTACACCTTC.

A few counts support this clone. The chain employs TRBV28 and TRBJ2-7; 7 bases map to TRBD1. CDR1 is MDHEN and CDR2 is SYDVKM in the germline V gene. The CDR3 spans 13 residues. Unmatched junction bases numbered 1, after V lost 5 bases and J lost 0 bases. The CDR3 reads CASSRDSSYEQYF. The CDR3 DNA reads TGTGCCAGCAGTCGGGACAGCTCCTACGAGCAGTACTTC.

The chain uses TRBV3-1 (or the pseudogene TRBV3-2) and TRBJ2-7; D gene uncertain. The germline V gene encodes CDR1 LGHDT and CDR2 YNNKEL (reference sequence). The CDR3 consists of 12 residues. V was pared by 3 bases and J by 9 bases, with 12 bases between. The CDR3: CASSQGPLGQYF. In DNA, the CDR3 is TGTGCCAGCAGCCAGGGCCCACTCGGGCAGTACTTC.